The rows below give T cell receptor beta chains drawn from one sample of a study of OX40 agonist ivuxolimab in advanced cancers. This table comes from immunoSEQ multiplex PCR, and its TCRdb copy is limited to in-frame clones, with some not included. The table lists about 80,000 clones, almost 85% of them singletons, with 25% in the top ten. Specimen: CD4+ or CD8+ T cells sorted from blood, collected in a trial of the OX40 agonist ivuxolimab. The receptors were sampled from an adult with an advanced solid tumor such as melanoma, head and neck, liver or kidney cancer. CDR3s include the opening cysteine and the closing phenylalanine or tryptophan. D genes are given only for firm matches. Expanded clones get a size class; other rows say once, few or many, or leave the size out.

J gene: TRBJ2-3; V gene: TRBV4-3; D gene: NA; clone size: NA; CDR3 protein: CASSQDSPSPDTQYF; CDR3 DNA: TGCGCCAGCAGCCAAGATTCCCCTAGCCCAGATACGCAGTATTTT
J gene: TRBJ2-7; V gene: TRBV7-2; D gene: TRBD1; clone size: NA; CDR3 protein: CASSSRRTGVGYEQYF; CDR3 DNA: TGTGCCAGCAGCTCCCGTAGGACAGGGGTAGGCTACGAGCAGTACTTC
J gene: TRBJ1-5; V gene: TRBV30; D gene: TRBD1; clone size: NA; CDR3 protein: CAWSLQGNGNQPQHF; CDR3 DNA: TGTGCCTGGAGTTTACAGGGGAATGGCAATCAGCCCCAGCATTTT
J gene: TRBJ1-1; V gene: TRBV7-2; D gene: NA; clone size: NA; CDR3 protein: CASSPLVNTEAFF; CDR3 DNA: TGTGCCAGCAGCCCCCTCGTGAACACTGAAGCTTTCTTT
J gene: TRBJ2-7; V gene: TRBV20-1; D gene: NA; clone size: NA; CDR3 protein: CSARRNYEQYF; CDR3 DNA: TGCAGTGCTCGCAGGAACTACGAGCAGTACTTC
J gene: TRBJ2-5; V gene: TRBV11-2; D gene: TRBD2; clone size: NA; CDR3 protein: CASSPRLAGWAETQYF; CDR3 DNA: TGTGCCAGCAGCCCGCGACTAGCGGGGTGGGCAGAGACCCAGTACTTC
J gene: TRBJ2-7; V gene: TRBV28; D gene: TRBD2; clone size: few; CDR3 protein: CASSSGTSGVHEQYF; CDR3 DNA: TGTGCCAGCAGTTCCGGGACTAGCGGGGTCCACGAGCAGTACTTC
J gene: TRBJ1-1; V gene: TRBV5-4; D gene: TRBD1; clone size: NA; CDR3 protein: CASSLPFGQGMNTEAFF; CDR3 DNA: TGTGCCAGCAGCTTACCGTTCGGACAGGGGATGAACACTGAAGCTTTCTTT
J gene: TRBJ2-5; V gene: TRBV5-1; D gene: NA; clone size: NA; CDR3 protein: CASSLSQTLGTQYF; CDR3 DNA: TGCGCCAGCAGCTTGTCCCAAACCCTCGGGACCCAGTACTTC
J gene: TRBJ1-1; V gene: TRBV6-5; D gene: NA; clone size: NA; CDR3 protein: CASSYLGKPEAFF; CDR3 DNA: TGTGCCAGCAGTTACTTGGGAAAACCAGAAGCTTTCTTT
J gene: TRBJ2-6; V gene: TRBV6-5; D gene: NA; clone size: medium-sized; CDR3 protein: CASSSGANVLTF; CDR3 DNA: TGTGCCAGCAGTTCCGGGGCCAACGTCCTGACTTTC
J gene: TRBJ1-6; V gene: TRBV5-1; D gene: NA; clone size: once; CDR3 protein: CASSPLGQYLNSPLHF; CDR3 DNA: TGCGCCAGCAGCCCCCTTGGACAGTATCTCAATTCACCCCTCCACTTT
J gene: TRBJ2-7; V gene: TRBV29-1; D gene: TRBD1; clone size: once; CDR3 protein: CSVVGQGARYEQYF; CDR3 DNA: TGCAGCGTGGTTGGACAGGGGGCACGCTACGAGCAGTACTTC
J gene: TRBJ1-2; V gene: TRBV19; D gene: NA; clone size: few; CDR3 protein: CASGRKGGYTF; CDR3 DNA: TGTGCCAGTGGGCGCAAAGGGGGCTACACCTTC
J gene: TRBJ2-7; V gene: TRBV30; D gene: NA; clone size: NA; CDR3 protein: CAWSTPRSSYEQYF; CDR3 DNA: TGTGCCTGGAGCACTCCGAGGAGCTCCTACGAGCAGTACTTC
J gene: TRBJ1-2; V gene: TRBV21-1; D gene: NA; clone size: NA; CDR3 protein: CARAPLGYTF; CDR3 DNA: TGTGCCAGGGCTCCTCTAGGCTACACCTTC
J gene: TRBJ2-1; V gene: TRBV12-5; D gene: NA; clone size: NA; CDR3 protein: CASGFEATHNEQFF; CDR3 DNA: TGTGCTAGTGGTTTTGAAGCGACCCACAATGAGCAGTTCTTC
J gene: TRBJ1-1; V gene: TRBV7-9; D gene: NA; clone size: NA; CDR3 protein: CASSLQGIMNTEAFF; CDR3 DNA: TGTGCCAGCAGCTTACAGGGGATTATGAACACTGAAGCTTTCTTT
J gene: TRBJ2-5; V gene: TRBV29-1; D gene: NA; clone size: few; CDR3 protein: CSVSMGLETQYF; CDR3 DNA: TGCAGCGTGAGCATGGGGCTAGAGACCCAGTACTTC
J gene: TRBJ2-7; V gene: TRBV29-1; D gene: NA; clone size: NA; CDR3 protein: CSATGSSSYEQYF; CDR3 DNA: TGCAGCGCCACAGGGAGCAGCTCCTACGAGCAGTACTTC
J gene: TRBJ2-1; V gene: TRBV2; D gene: NA; clone size: NA; CDR3 protein: CASSETGLGYEQFF; CDR3 DNA: TGTGCCAGCAGTGAAACGGGACTGGGGTATGAGCAGTTCTTC
J gene: TRBJ1-2; V gene: TRBV28; D gene: TRBD1; clone size: NA; CDR3 protein: CASSPAGQGNGYTF; CDR3 DNA: TGTGCCAGCAGTCCCGCGGGACAGGGGAATGGCTACACCTTC
J gene: TRBJ1-5; V gene: TRBV9; D gene: NA; clone size: NA; CDR3 protein: CASSPGGPNQPQHF; CDR3 DNA: TGTGCCAGCAGCCCTGGGGGTCCCAATCAGCCCCAGCATTTT
J gene: TRBJ2-7; V gene: TRBV30; D gene: NA; clone size: once; CDR3 protein: CAWSGTYYEQYF; CDR3 DNA: TGTGCCTGGAGTGGCACGTACTACGAGCAGTACTTC
J gene: TRBJ2-1; V gene: TRBV9; D gene: NA; clone size: NA; CDR3 protein: CASSVVGYSNEQFF; CDR3 DNA: TGTGCCAGCAGCGTAGTAGGGTATAGTAATGAGCAGTTCTTC
J gene: TRBJ1-2; V gene: TRBV6-5; D gene: TRBD1; clone size: NA; CDR3 protein: CASSRSQGSVYGYTF; CDR3 DNA: TGTGCCAGCAGCCGTTCACAGGGGTCGGTCTATGGCTACACCTTC
J gene: TRBJ2-1; V gene: TRBV9; D gene: TRBD2; clone size: NA; CDR3 protein: CASTPGLAAQEQFF; CDR3 DNA: TGTGCCAGCACCCCGGGACTAGCGGCCCAGGAGCAGTTCTTC
J gene: TRBJ1-2; V gene: TRBV6-4; D gene: NA; clone size: NA; CDR3 protein: CASSRRDGYTF; CDR3 DNA: TGTGCCAGCAGCCGACGGGATGGCTACACCTTC
J gene: TRBJ1-1; V gene: TRBV7-2; D gene: NA; clone size: NA; CDR3 protein: CASSLALRVEGQEAFF; CDR3 DNA: TGTGCCAGCAGCTTAGCTCTGAGGGTAGAAGGTCAGGAAGCTTTCTTT
J gene: TRBJ2-3; V gene: TRBV2; D gene: TRBD2; clone size: many; CDR3 protein: CASGEIAGGPDTQYF; CDR3 DNA: TGTGCCAGCGGGGAAATAGCGGGGGGGCCGGATACGCAGTATTTT
J gene: TRBJ2-7; V gene: TRBV12-5; D gene: NA; clone size: NA; CDR3 protein: CASGFESEQYF; CDR3 DNA: TGTGCTAGTGGTTTTGAGTCCGAGCAGTACTTC
J gene: TRBJ2-7; V gene: TRBV5-6; D gene: NA; clone size: NA; CDR3 protein: CASSWSSYEQYF; CDR3 DNA: TGTGCCAGCAGCTGGAGCTCCTACGAGCAGTACTTC
J gene: TRBJ2-5; V gene: TRBV5-1; D gene: NA; clone size: NA; CDR3 protein: CASSLSTAVQETQYF; CDR3 DNA: TGCGCCAGCAGCTTGTCAACAGCAGTACAAGAGACCCAGTACTTC
J gene: TRBJ2-7; V gene: TRBV4-3; D gene: NA; clone size: NA; CDR3 protein: CASSQVTGPTYEQYF; CDR3 DNA: TGCGCCAGCAGCCAGGTTACGGGACCGACCTACGAGCAGTACTTC
J gene: TRBJ2-3; V gene: TRBV5-1; D gene: TRBD1; clone size: NA; CDR3 protein: CASSLLGGSTDTQYF; CDR3 DNA: TGCGCCAGCAGCTTGTTAGGGGGCAGCACAGATACGCAGTATTTT
J gene: TRBJ2-7; V gene: TRBV5-1; D gene: TRBD2; clone size: NA; CDR3 protein: CASSLAGSGTYEQYF; CDR3 DNA: TGCGCCAGCAGCTTGGCCGGTAGCGGGACCTACGAGCAGTACTTC
J gene: TRBJ2-7; V gene: TRBV13; D gene: TRBD1; clone size: few; CDR3 protein: CASSLVPGQETYEQYF; CDR3 DNA: TGTGCCAGCAGCTTAGTGCCGGGACAGGAAACCTACGAGCAGTACTTC
J gene: TRBJ1-1; V gene: TRBV29-1; D gene: NA; clone size: NA; CDR3 protein: CSVDSQNTEAFF; CDR3 DNA: TGCAGCGTTGACTCGCAGAACACTGAAGCTTTCTTT
J gene: TRBJ2-4; V gene: TRBV7-2; D gene: NA; clone size: NA; CDR3 protein: CASSLEYLGTNIQYF; CDR3 DNA: TGTGCCAGCAGCTTAGAATATTTGGGGACAAACATTCAGTACTTC
J gene: TRBJ1-5; V gene: TRBV18; D gene: NA; clone size: NA; CDR3 protein: CASSPTGNQPQHF; CDR3 DNA: TGTGCCAGCTCACCAACGGGAAATCAGCCCCAGCATTTT
J gene: TRBJ1-2; V gene: TRBV2; D gene: NA; clone size: NA; CDR3 protein: CASNPEMGGGYTF; CDR3 DNA: TGTGCCAGCAACCCTGAGATGGGCGGAGGCTACACCTTC
J gene: TRBJ2-5; V gene: TRBV27; D gene: TRBD2; clone size: NA; CDR3 protein: CASSSSGGAVVGSQYF; CDR3 DNA: TGTGCCAGCAGTTCTAGCGGGGGGGCCGTGGTAGGGTCCCAGTACTTC
J gene: TRBJ2-5; V gene: TRBV2; D gene: TRBD2; clone size: NA; CDR3 protein: CASSVIAGSPEETQYF; CDR3 DNA: TGTGCCAGCAGCGTTATAGCGGGGTCGCCAGAAGAGACCCAGTACTTC
J gene: TRBJ1-6; V gene: TRBV5-5; D gene: NA; clone size: medium-sized; CDR3 protein: CASSSAVERPYNSPLHF; CDR3 DNA: TGTGCCAGCAGCTCGGCAGTAGAAAGGCCCTATAATTCACCCCTCCACTTT
J gene: TRBJ1-2; V gene: TRBV6-5; D gene: NA; clone size: NA; CDR3 protein: CASSYGQTINYGYTF; CDR3 DNA: TGTGCCAGCAGTTACGGACAGACTATTAACTATGGCTACACCTTC
J gene: TRBJ1-1; V gene: TRBV5-1; D gene: NA; clone size: NA; CDR3 protein: CASSLAPPNTEAFF; CDR3 DNA: TGCGCCAGCAGCTTGGCCCCGCCGAACACTGAAGCTTTCTTT
J gene: TRBJ1-2; V gene: TRBV5-1; D gene: NA; clone size: NA; CDR3 protein: CASSPQGRGYGYTF; CDR3 DNA: TGCGCCAGCAGCCCACAGGGACGAGGCTATGGCTACACCTTC
J gene: TRBJ2-7; V gene: TRBV7-6; D gene: NA; clone size: NA; CDR3 protein: CASSPDTHYEQYF; CDR3 DNA: TGTGCCAGCAGCCCAGACACCCATTACGAGCAGTACTTC
J gene: TRBJ2-1; V gene: TRBV5-4; D gene: TRBD2; clone size: NA; CDR3 protein: CASSFSRLAGVNEQFF; CDR3 DNA: TGTGCCAGCAGCTTCTCCCGACTAGCGGGAGTCAATGAGCAGTTCTTC
J gene: TRBJ2-1; V gene: TRBV18; D gene: TRBD1; clone size: NA; CDR3 protein: CASSPSRDSLNNEQFF; CDR3 DNA: TGTGCCAGCTCACCCAGCCGGGACAGTTTAAACAATGAGCAGTTCTTC
J gene: TRBJ2-7; V gene: TRBV19; D gene: NA; clone size: few; CDR3 protein: CASTGGMGGFYEQYF; CDR3 DNA: TGTGCCAGTACTGGCGGGATGGGGGGCTTCTACGAGCAGTACTTC
J gene: TRBJ1-4; V gene: TRBV10-1; D gene: NA; clone size: NA; CDR3 protein: CASQEDRNEKLFF; CDR3 DNA: TGCGCCAGTCAAGAGGACAGAAATGAAAAACTGTTTTTT
J gene: TRBJ2-1; V gene: TRBV5-4; D gene: TRBD2; clone size: NA; CDR3 protein: CASSSRGAGGVDEQFF; CDR3 DNA: TGTGCCAGCAGCTCGAGGGGAGCGGGAGGCGTAGATGAGCAGTTCTTC
J gene: TRBJ2-2; V gene: TRBV5-1; D gene: NA; clone size: NA; CDR3 protein: CASSLEGDPAGELFF; CDR3 DNA: TGCGCCAGCAGCTTGGAAGGGGACCCGGCCGGGGAGCTGTTTTTT
J gene: TRBJ2-2; V gene: TRBV11-2; D gene: NA; clone size: once; CDR3 protein: CASSLQGRSGELFF; CDR3 DNA: TGTGCCAGCAGCTTACAGGGTCGATCCGGGGAGCTGTTTTTT
J gene: TRBJ1-5; V gene: TRBV6-6; D gene: TRBD1; clone size: NA; CDR3 protein: CASSYSGTGSWFWHF; CDR3 DNA: TGTGCCAGCAGTTACTCCGGGACAGGCTCTTGGTTTTGGCATTTT
J gene: TRBJ2-1; V gene: TRBV6-6; D gene: NA; clone size: NA; CDR3 protein: CASSLTGLEQFF; CDR3 DNA: TGTGCCAGCAGCCTAACGGGGTTGGAGCAGTTCTTC
J gene: TRBJ2-5; V gene: TRBV6-5; D gene: NA; clone size: NA; CDR3 protein: CASTINLGAETQYF; CDR3 DNA: TGTGCCAGCACCATAAACTTGGGGGCAGAGACCCAGTACTTC
J gene: TRBJ2-5; V gene: TRBV5-1; D gene: NA; clone size: NA; CDR3 protein: CASSTPGYQETQYF; CDR3 DNA: TGCGCCAGCAGTACGCCGGGGTACCAAGAGACCCAGTACTTC